These 27 T cell receptor beta chains share one sample of origin, sequenced in a study of CD8+CD57+ T cells in acquired aplastic anemia. It was patients with CD8+CD57+ cell expansion by flow cytometry who were chosen for sequencing. CDR3 and TCR beta VDJ profiling relied on genomic DNA as the template. TCRdb re-called the reads with MiXCR, one entry per CDR3 protein. This table has roughly 190,000 distinct CDR3 sequences, roughly half appearing once. The sample consisted of sorted CD4+, CD8+, or CD8+CD57+ T cells (not recorded which) from PBMCs. The receptors shown here come from a human donor with aplastic anemia.

This sequence joins TRBV29-1 and TRBJ2-7; TRBD1 aligns across 8 bases. Losses at the gene ends were 1 base for V and 6 bases for J; bases not matched to a gene: 8. Germline V CDR1 and CDR2: SQVTM, ANQGSEA. This CDR3 is built from 14 residues. CDR3 DNA: TGCAGCGTTGAAGGGACAGGGCTCCTGGGCGAGCAGTACTTC. Its protein product is CSVEGTGLLGEQYF.

The rearrangement uses TRBV10-1 and TRBJ2-7; 15 bases agree with TRBD2. The length of the CDR3 is 13 residues. CDR1 and CDR2 from the germline V gene are WNHNN and SYGVQD (reference sequence). The J segment lost 9 bases and the V segment lost 6 bases, leaving 3 bases of the junction unmatched. The chain's CDR3 is CASRGLAGGTQYF. DNA of the CDR3: TGCGCCAGCAGAGGACTAGCGGGAGGGACGCAGTACTTC.

The chain uses TRBV2 and TRBJ2-2; D may be TRBD2 (5 bases). CDR3 size: 14 residues. CDR1 SNHLY and CDR2 FYNNEI come from the germline V gene. V lost 8 bases and J lost 1, with 11 bases in between. The DNA for the CDR3 is TGTGCCAGCGAGGACGGGGTGAACACCGGGGAGCTGTTTTTT. Translating gives CASEDGVNTGELFF. Drawing the rest from reference TRBV2 and TRBJ2-2, the complete variable domain is EPEVTQTPSHQVTQMGQEVILRCVPISNHLYFYWYRQILGQKVEFLVSFYNNEISEKSEIFDDQFSVERPDGSNFTLKIRSTKLEDSAMYFCASEDGVNTGELFFGEGSRLTVL.

The chain couples TRBV2 to TRBJ1-2, with a possible D match to TRBD1 (6 bases). From germline, CDR1 is SNHLY and CDR2 FYNNEI. Trimming pared 5 bases from V and 8 bases from J, leaving 15 bases between. The CDR3 has 13 amino acids. The chain's CDR3 is CASSNTGFWGYTF. CDR3 DNA: TGTGCCAGCAGTAATACAGGGTTTTGGGGCTACACCTTC.

This clonotype was seen ten or more times. This sequence joins TRBV4-1 and TRBJ2-7; TRBD2 agrees at 12 bases. This CDR3 has 16 amino acids. In germline, CDR1 is MGHRA, CDR2 YSYEKL. The V gene end was trimmed by 2 bases and the J gene end by 3 bases; junction bases not matched to a gene: 5. The CDR3 DNA reads as TGCGCCAGCAGCCAAACCCTAGCGGGAGGGTTCTACGAGCAGTACTTC. It is translated as CASSQTLAGGFYEQYF.

This clonotype was recorded only once. In this CDR3 the conserved last residue, phenylalanine or tryptophan, is missing, so a read error is likely. This chain uses TRBV29-1 with TRBJ2-3, with D tentatively TRBD1 (5 bases). With 5 bases removed from V and 0 bases from J, the gap between germline ends came to 21 bases. Per the germline V gene, CDR1 is SQVTM and CDR2 is ANQGSEA. The CDR3 contains 17 residues. CDR3 amino acids: CSVHNDSPIQSTDTQYS. CDR3 DNA sequence: TGCAGCGTTCATAATGACAGCCCCATACAAAGCACAGATACGCAGTATTCT.

The chain combines TRBV7-9 with TRBJ1-2, with 8 positions matching TRBD1. Germline loops: CDR1 SEHNR, CDR2 FQNEAQ (reference sequence). Unmatched junction bases numbered 4, after V lost 1 base and J lost 3 bases. This CDR3 region has 15 residues. The CDR3 loop reads CASSLGQGRDYGYTF. For the CDR3, the DNA is TGTGCCAGCAGCTTAGGACAGGGGCGAGACTATGGCTACACCTTC.

This clonotype was recorded many times. The chain carries TRBV24-1 and TRBJ2-3; D tentatively fits TRBD1 or TRBD2 (5 bases each). Looked up from germline, CDR1 is KGHDR and CDR2 is SFDVKD. CDR3 size: 17 residues. The ends were cut back, 5 bases at V and 6 bases at J, with 23 bases in the middle. The CDR3 DNA is TGTGCCACCAGTGCCCCCGCCGGGACCCCGGGCGGGGATACGCAGTATTTT. Its protein product is CATSAPAGTPGGDTQYF.

This clonotype was picked up many times. J is TRBJ2-3 and V is TRBV2, with D tentatively TRBD2 (7 bases). The CDR3 is 17 amino acids. CDR1 and CDR2 from the germline V gene are SNHLY and FYNNEI. Deletions cut 5 bases from V and 4 bases from J, with 22 bases between. The CDR3 nucleotides are TGTGCCAGCAGTCCTGGGGGCCAGCGGGGAGGCGCAGATACGCAGTATTTT. This translates into CASSPGGQRGGADTQYF.

V gene TRBV24-1 combines with J gene TRBJ2-1; weak D call: TRBD2 (6 bases). This CDR3 contains 14 residues. The germline CDR1 and CDR2 sequences are KGHDR and SFDVKD. Trimming left V 8 bases short and J 5 bases short, with 15 bases between. CDR3 protein: CATTGRLGDNEQFF. The CDR3 coding sequence is TGTGCCACCACCGGGAGACTGGGTGACAATGAGCAGTTCTTC.

This clonotype has ten or more counts. The chain has TRBV6-1 and TRBJ2-7; D unclear. Germline CDR1 and CDR2: MNHNS and SASEGT. With 7 bases removed from V and 2 bases from J, the gap between germline ends came to 18 bases. This CDR3 has 15 amino acids. The CDR3 nucleotides are TGTGCCAGCATTCCAGTTCCCGGGTCCACCTACGAGCAGTACTTC. Its translation: CASIPVPGSTYEQYF.

The J gene is TRBJ2-2, the V gene TRBV4-1, with 9 positions matching TRBD1. V shed 0 bases and J 5 bases; nucleotides not matched to a gene: 7. The germline V gene has CDR1 MGHRA and CDR2 YSYEKL. There are 17 residues in the CDR3. The CDR3 DNA is TGCGCCAGCAGCCAAGAGAAGGGGACAGGGTATACCGGGGAGCTGTTTTTT. Amino acids: CASSQEKGTGYTGELFF.

The chain joins TRBV7-9 to TRBJ2-7; D is possibly TRBD2 (5 bases). Germline V gene sequence: CDR1 SEHNR, CDR2 FQNEAQ (reference sequence). V dropped 4 bases and J dropped 4 bases, with 8 bases sitting between them. The CDR3 spans 12 residues. In DNA, the CDR3 is TGTGCCAGCAGCTCCCGGGATTACGAGCAGTACTTC. As protein: CASSSRDYEQYF.

V is TRBV27 and J is TRBJ2-3; D not resolved. Trimming shortened V by 6 bases and J by 2 bases, and 12 bases separated the two germline ends. This CDR3 contains 14 residues. Looked up from germline, CDR1 is MNHEY and CDR2 is SMNVEV (reference sequence). CDR3 DNA: TGTGCCAGCAGATTCACGACAAACACAGATACGCAGTATTTT. It codes for CASRFTTNTDTQYF.

This rearrangement joins TRBV10-2 to TRBJ2-1, with 7 bases matching TRBD2. V shed 2 bases, J shed 6 bases, and the junction held 4 bases outside the gene matches. The length of the CDR3 is 14 residues. The germline V gene has CDR1 WSHSY and CDR2 SAAADI. This chain's CDR3 is CASSEQTSSNEQFF. In DNA form, the CDR3 reads TGCGCCAGCAGTGAGCAGACTAGCTCCAATGAGCAGTTCTTC.

This clonotype was seen repeatedly, ten times or more. The V and J genes are TRBV24-1 and TRBJ2-5; possible D gene TRBD2, 5 bases. The CDR3 is 15 amino acids. Germline CDR1 reads KGHDR; CDR2 reads SFDVKD. V was pared by 3 bases and J by 6 bases, with 16 bases between. As DNA, the CDR3 is TGTGCCACCAGTGATGTCGGCCCAGCCGGGAAGACCCAGTACTTC. This codes for CATSDVGPAGKTQYF.

This clonotype was seen once. The chain has TRBV11-2 and TRBJ2-1; D possibly corresponds to TRBD2 (5 bases). The V and J ends lost 6 bases and 0 bases respectively, with 12 bases between them. This CDR3 contains 15 residues. Germline CDR1 and CDR2: SGHAT and FQNNGV. CDR3 residues: CASRPAVSSYNEQFF. CDR3 DNA sequence: TGTGCCAGCAGACCAGCGGTTAGCTCCTACAATGAGCAGTTCTTC. The complete variable domain, with remaining parts taken from reference TRBV11-2 and TRBJ2-1, reads EAGVAQSPRYKIIEKRQSVAFWCNPISGHATLYWYQQILGQGPKLLIQFQNNGVVDDSQLPKDRFSAERLKGVDSTLKIQPAKLEDSAVYLCASRPAVSSYNEQFFGPGTRLTVL.

The chain links TRBV19 to TRBJ1-1; D is ambiguous. V lost 0 bases and J lost 9, with 20 bases in between. CDR1 and CDR2 from the germline V gene are LNHDA and SQIVND (reference sequence). CDR3 length: 16 amino acids. The CDR3 protein is CASSIDGFGRQAQAFF. The CDR3 DNA sequence: TGTGCCAGTAGTATAGACGGTTTTGGTCGCCAGGCCCAAGCTTTCTTT.

Only a few counts were recorded for this clonotype. Possible read error: a much larger clone is one base away. This rearrangement joins TRBV6-1 to TRBJ2-7; 7 bases match TRBD1. V lost 5 bases, J lost 6 bases, and 10 bases stayed unmatched. Germline CDR1 is MNHNS and CDR2 is SASEGT. The CDR3 runs to 14 residues. The CDR3 protein is CASSRLDRASEQYF. The CDR3 coding sequence is TGTGCCAGCAGTCGGCTCGACAGGGCCTCCGAGCAGTACTTC.

Of note for this clonotype: This could be a read error, since a much larger clone is one nucleotide away. The V and J genes are TRBV5-4 and TRBJ2-1, with a tentative D call TRBD2 (5 bases). Germline values: CDR1 SGHNT, CDR2 YYREEE (reference sequence). The CDR3 contains 12 residues. The CDR3 nucleotides are TGTGCCAGCAGCCTCCCCGGGGATGAGCTGTTCTTC. It encodes CASSLPGDELFF.

At least ten counts were recorded for this clonotype. This chain connects TRBV5-1 to TRBJ1-2, with no clear D. Trimming cost V 0 bases and J 4 bases, with 7 bases left between them. Germline V gene sequence: CDR1 SGHRS, CDR2 YFSETQ. CDR3 length: 13 residues. The CDR3 protein is CASSLDGSYGYTF. The CDR3 coding sequence is TGCGCCAGCAGCTTGGATGGGAGCTATGGCTACACCTTC.

At least ten counts were recorded for this clonotype. The J gene is TRBJ1-2, the V gene TRBV24-1, with TRBD1 identical over 11 bases. The V and J ends lost 4 bases and 5 bases, in that order; junction bases with no gene match: 5. There are 15 residues in the CDR3. Germline values: CDR1 KGHDR, CDR2 SFDVKD. CDR3 sequence: CATSEPGQGVYGYTF. The CDR3 nucleotides read TGTGCCACCAGTGAACCGGGACAGGGGGTTTATGGCTACACCTTC.

This sequence joins TRBV7-7 and TRBJ2-1; D ambiguous. Germline assignment: CDR1 SSHAT and CDR2 FNYEAQ (reference sequence). Trimming cost V 5 bases and J 6 bases, with 14 bases left between them. The CDR3 is made up of 14 amino acids. The CDR3: CASSPLTGGNEQFF. CDR3 sequence (DNA): TGTGCCAGCAGCCCGTTGACCGGCGGCAATGAGCAGTTCTTC.

The chain combines TRBV20-1 with TRBJ1-5, with a possible D match to TRBD1 (5 bases). The germline V gene has CDR1 DFQATT and CDR2 SNEGSKA (reference sequence). Deletions cut 3 bases from V and 0 bases from J, with 18 bases between. There are 17 residues in the CDR3. The DNA for the CDR3 is TGCAGTGCTAGTGACCTATCGGCGGGGGTTAGCAATCAGCCCCAGCATTTT. Its protein is CSASDLSAGVSNQPQHF.

The chain employs TRBV12-5 and TRBJ2-5; TRBD2 might be the D (5 bases). In germline, CDR1 is LGHNT, CDR2 FRNRAP. The ends were cut back, 0 bases at V and 5 bases at J, with 13 bases in the middle. The CDR3 contains 15 residues. The CDR3 DNA follows: TGTGCTAGTGGTTTGGTAGGTCTGCCGGGGGAGACCCAGTACTTC. Protein sequence: CASGLVGLPGETQYF.

The chain carries TRBV7-8 and TRBJ2-3; tentatively, D is TRBD1 (5 bases). There are 13 residues in the CDR3. CDR1 is SGHVS and CDR2 is FQNEAQ in the germline V gene. V gave up 2 bases and J gave up 9 bases, with 12 bases separating them. CDR3 nucleotide sequence: TGTGCCAGCAGCTTAATTACAGGTCCCACGCAGTATTTT. Amino acids: CASSLITGPTQYF.

The chain employs TRBV2 and TRBJ2-5, with TRBD2 as a possible D gene (5 bases). CDR3 size: 13 residues. CDR1 and CDR2 from the germline V gene are SNHLY and FYNNEI. Trimming shortened V by 7 bases and J by 5 bases, and 14 bases separated the two germline ends. The CDR3 coding sequence is TGTGCCAGCACTACTGGACGGAGGGAGACCCAGTACTTC. This translates into CASTTGRRETQYF.